This T cell receptor beta chain was obtained from a study of cytomegalovirus exposure and HLA in healthy donors. Study observations and caveats: Roughly even sequencing depth across donors was the assumption behind the presence/absence analyses. Excluded were some V segments that proved indistinguishable, including TRBV6-2 and TRBV6-3.

In this sample, this clone turned up a few times. The antigen is not known. The germline V gene has CDR1 MNHNS and CDR2 SASEGT. The CDR3 spans 14 residues. The junction had 5 bases not matched to a gene; V was cut back by 3 bases and J by 6 bases. 60 Vbeta and 13 Jbeta primers were used in PCR. Assay used: immunoSEQ multiplex PCR; TCRdb lists only in-frame clones, some missing. The sample holds about 100,000 clones; about four fifths are singletons and the top ten take more than 4.5%. This chain joins TRBV6-1 and TRBJ1-5; 7 bases map to TRBD1. The specimen was PBMCs. The sequence derives from a man aged 35-49 years in good health and CMV-seropositive. The CDR3: CASSDNRGGQPQHF. CDR3 in DNA: TGTGCCAGCAGTGACAACAGGGGTGGTCAGCCCCAGCATTTT.